Sequencing of this T cell receptor beta chain was carried out in a study of blood T cell repertoires in COVID-19. Profiled with immunoSEQ multiplex PCR; TCRdb holds only in-frame clones, not every one. The sample includes 110,000 to 150,000 clones, around 89% seen only once; the top ten take just under 3%. Sequenced input: peripheral blood. The TCR originated in a man between 60 and 75 years old with active or convalescent COVID-19.

DNA for the CDR3: TGTGCCAGCAGCTTAATTCAGGGAGGCACTGAAGCTTTCTTT. Protein sequence: CASSLIQGGTEAFF. V and J are TRBV7-2 and TRBJ1-1, with a tentative D call TRBD1 (5 bases). The V end lost 2 bases, the J end lost 4 bases, and 11 bases lay between the germline ends. Germline loops: CDR1 SGHTA, CDR2 FQGNSA. The CDR3 runs 14 residues.